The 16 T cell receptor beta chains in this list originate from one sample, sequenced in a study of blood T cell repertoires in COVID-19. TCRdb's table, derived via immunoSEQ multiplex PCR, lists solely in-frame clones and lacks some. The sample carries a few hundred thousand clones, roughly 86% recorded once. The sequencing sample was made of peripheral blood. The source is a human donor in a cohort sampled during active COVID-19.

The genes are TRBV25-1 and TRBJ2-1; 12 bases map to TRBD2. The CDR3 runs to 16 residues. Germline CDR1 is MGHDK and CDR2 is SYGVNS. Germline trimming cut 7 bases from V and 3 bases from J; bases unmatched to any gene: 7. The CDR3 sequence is CASNGLAGPGYNEQFF. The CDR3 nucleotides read TGTGCCAGCAACGGACTAGCGGGACCGGGCTACAATGAGCAGTTCTTC.

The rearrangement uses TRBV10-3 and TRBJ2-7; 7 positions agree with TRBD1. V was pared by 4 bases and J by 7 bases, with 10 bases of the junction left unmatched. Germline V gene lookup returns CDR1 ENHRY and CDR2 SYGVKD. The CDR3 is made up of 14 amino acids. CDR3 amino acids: CAISGLGTATEQYF. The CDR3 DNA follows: TGTGCCATCAGTGGTTTAGGGACAGCTACTGAGCAGTACTTC.

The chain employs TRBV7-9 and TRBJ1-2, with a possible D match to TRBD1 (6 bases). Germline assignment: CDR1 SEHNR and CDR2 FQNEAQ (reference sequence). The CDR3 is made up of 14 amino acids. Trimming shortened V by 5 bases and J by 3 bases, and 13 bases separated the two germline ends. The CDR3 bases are TGTGCCAGCAGCAAACAGGGATGGGACTATGGCTACACCTTC. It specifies CASSKQGWDYGYTF.

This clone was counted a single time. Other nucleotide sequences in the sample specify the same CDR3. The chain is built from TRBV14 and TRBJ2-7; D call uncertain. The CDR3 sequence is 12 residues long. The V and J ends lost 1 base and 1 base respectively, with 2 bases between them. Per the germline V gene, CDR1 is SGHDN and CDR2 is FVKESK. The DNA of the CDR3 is TGTGCCAGCAGCCAAGCTTCCTACGAGCAGTACTTC. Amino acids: CASSQASYEQYF.

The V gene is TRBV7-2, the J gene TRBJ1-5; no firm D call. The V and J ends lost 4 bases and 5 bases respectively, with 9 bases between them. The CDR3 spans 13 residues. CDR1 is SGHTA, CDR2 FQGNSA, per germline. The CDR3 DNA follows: TGTGCCAGCAGCTCCGCTCGGGATCAGCCCCAGCATTTT. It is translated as CASSSARDQPQHF.

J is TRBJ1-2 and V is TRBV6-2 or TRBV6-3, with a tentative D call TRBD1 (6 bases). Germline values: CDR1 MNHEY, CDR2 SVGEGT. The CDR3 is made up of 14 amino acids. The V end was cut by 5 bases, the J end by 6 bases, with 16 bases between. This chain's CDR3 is CASSLRGSDHGYTF. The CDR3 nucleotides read TGTGCCAGCAGTCTCAGGGGTTCAGACCATGGCTACACCTTC.

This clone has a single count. DNA of the CDR3: TGCGCCAGCAGCCAAGTTGGGCCCGTCGGGGACACCATATATTTT. Protein: CASSQVGPVGDTIYF. The rearrangement links TRBV4-3 to TRBJ1-3; D uncertain. CDR3 length: 15 residues. The V gene's germline CDR1 is LGHNA and CDR2 YSLEER. V lost 1 base and J lost 8, with 15 bases in between.

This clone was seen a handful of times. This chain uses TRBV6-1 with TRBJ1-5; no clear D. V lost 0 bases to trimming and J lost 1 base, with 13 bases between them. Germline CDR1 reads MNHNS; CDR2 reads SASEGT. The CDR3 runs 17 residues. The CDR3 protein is CASSEARVSGSNQPQHF. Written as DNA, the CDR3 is TGTGCCAGCAGTGAAGCCCGGGTCTCGGGGAGCAATCAGCCCCAGCATTTT.

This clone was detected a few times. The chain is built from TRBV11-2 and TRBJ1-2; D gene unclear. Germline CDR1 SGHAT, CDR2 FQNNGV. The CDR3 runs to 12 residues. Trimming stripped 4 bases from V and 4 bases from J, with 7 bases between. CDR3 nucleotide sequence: TGTGCCAGCAGCTCCCACAGCTATGGCTACACCTTC. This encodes CASSSHSYGYTF.

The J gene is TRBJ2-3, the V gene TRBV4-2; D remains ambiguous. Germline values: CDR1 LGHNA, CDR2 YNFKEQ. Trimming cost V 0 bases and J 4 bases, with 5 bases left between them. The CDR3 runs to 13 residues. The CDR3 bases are TGTGCCAGCAGCCAAGATATAGCAGATACGCAGTATTTT. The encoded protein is CASSQDIADTQYF.

The CDR3 loop reads CASSFLHLQVQYF. CDR3 in DNA: TGTGCCAGCAGTTTCTTGCACCTTCAGGTGCAGTACTTC. The chain has TRBV12-3 or TRBV12-4 and TRBJ2-7, with D uncertain. Between the trimmed V and J ends, which lost 3 bases and 9 bases, there was a span of 15 bases. This CDR3 contains 13 residues.

CDR3 in amino acids: CASRKGEEEKLFF. DNA of the CDR3: TGTGCCAGCAGGAAAGGGGAGGAGGAAAAACTGTTTTTT. The chain combines TRBV7-9 with TRBJ1-4; perhaps TRBD1 as D (5 bases). The CDR3 runs to 13 residues. Trimming pared 6 bases from V and 8 bases from J, leaving 13 bases between. From germline, CDR1 is SEHNR and CDR2 FQNEAQ (reference sequence).

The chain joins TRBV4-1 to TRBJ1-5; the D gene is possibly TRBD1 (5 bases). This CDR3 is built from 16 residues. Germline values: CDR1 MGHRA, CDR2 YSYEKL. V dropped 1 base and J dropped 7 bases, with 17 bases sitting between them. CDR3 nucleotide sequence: TGCGCCAGCAGCCAAGTGCATTCGCAGGGTGAACAGCCCCAGCATTTT. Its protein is CASSQVHSQGEQPQHF.

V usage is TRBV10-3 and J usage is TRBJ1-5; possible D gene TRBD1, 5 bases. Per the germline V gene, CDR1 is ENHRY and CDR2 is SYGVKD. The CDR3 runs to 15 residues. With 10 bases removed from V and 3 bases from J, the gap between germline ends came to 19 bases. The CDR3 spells CATRGEGIYNQPQHF. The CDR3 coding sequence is TGTGCCACACGTGGGGAGGGGATTTACAATCAGCCCCAGCATTTT.

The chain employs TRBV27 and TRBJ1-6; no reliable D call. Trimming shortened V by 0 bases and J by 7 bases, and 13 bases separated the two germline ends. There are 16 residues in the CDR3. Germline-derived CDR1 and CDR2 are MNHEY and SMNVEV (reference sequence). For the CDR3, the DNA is TGTGCCAGCAGTTTATCCACACTTGAGGGAAATTCACCCCTCCACTTT. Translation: CASSLSTLEGNSPLHF.

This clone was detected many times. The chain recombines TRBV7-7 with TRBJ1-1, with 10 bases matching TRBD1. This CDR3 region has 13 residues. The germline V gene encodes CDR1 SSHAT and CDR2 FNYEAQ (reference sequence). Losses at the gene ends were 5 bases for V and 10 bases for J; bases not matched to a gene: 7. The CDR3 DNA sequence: TGTGCCAGCAGCCTGGACAGGGGGGGTAGAGCTTTCTTT. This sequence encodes CASSLDRGGRAFF.